This T cell receptor (beta chain) was observed in a study of T cell changes during pregnancy in multiple sclerosis. The method was immunoSEQ multiplex PCR; TCRdb's version includes in-frame clones alone and lacks a portion of them. The sample has 53,000 or so clones, around 94% seen once. The V segment lost 6 bases and the J segment 4 bases; nucleotides outside the gene matches: 2. The length of the CDR3 is 13 residues. The V gene's germline CDR1 is LNHDA and CDR2 SQIVND (reference sequence). This clonotype was sampled from a female donor with multiple sclerosis, enrolled in a pregnancy study. The sequences come from CD4+ T cells from peripheral blood mononuclear cells, collected in the second trimester of pregnancy. This rearrangement joins TRBV19 to TRBJ2-2, with TRBD1 matching over 7 bases. In DNA, the CDR3 is TGTGCCAGTAGCGACAGGGTCACCGGGGAGCTGTTTTTT. It translates to CASSDRVTGELFF.